The clone carrying this TCR beta chain was seen a single time. Its target is unknown. Sequencing was performed with immunoSEQ multiplex PCR; in TCRdb, only in-frame clones are kept and a portion is missing. The data contain approximately 76,000 clones, roughly 86% of them seen just once; the ten biggest clones take up approximately 0.72%. The sample belongs to a study of OX40 agonist ivuxolimab in advanced cancers. Overall study context: Ivuxolimab is a fully human IgG2 antibody that activates OX40 (CD134). Melanoma, hepatocellular carcinoma, head and neck or renal cell cancer occurred in dose-escalation patients.

Germline V gene lookup returns CDR1 MNHNS and CDR2 SASEGT. This CDR3 comprises 12 residues. V dropped 8 bases and J dropped 0 bases, with 8 bases sitting between them. Study-wide points: CD8+ T cells showed, on average, more clonal expansion than CD4+ cells.

The rearrangement uses TRBV6-1 and TRBJ2-7; D not certain. The receptor comes from an adult with an advanced solid tumor such as melanoma, head and neck, liver or kidney cancer. This material consisted of CD4+ or CD8+ T cells sorted from blood, taken in a trial of the OX40 agonist ivuxolimab. CDR3 DNA sequence: TGTGCCAGCTTATACAGCTCCTACGAGCAGTACTTC. Protein sequence: CASLYSSYEQYF.